This entry describes one TCR beta chain. The antigen remains unidentified. The entry originates in a study of T cell repertoires in ileal Crohn's disease. Study context: Median disease duration was nearly eight years; 35% to 45% smoked at surgery. Notes on the study in general: Mucosal expansions were suggested to be mainly CD8 T cells. Clonal expansions were more frequent in active smokers than non-smokers at surgery.

Per sample, roughly 0.5 micrograms of biopsy DNA were TCRB immunosequenced. Sequenced by immunoSEQ multiplex PCR; TCRdb stores in-frame clones only, minus some. The sample yields about 17,000 clones, less than 85% seen once. Deletions cut 6 bases from V and 0 bases from J, with 14 bases between. CDR1 and CDR2 (germline): WSHSY, SAAADI. The CDR3 spans 15 residues. The clonotype was recovered from an adult with Crohn's disease. This chain uses TRBV10-2 with TRBJ1-1, with D hard to call. Sequenced sample: ileal tissue. CDR3 DNA: TGCGCCAGCAGAGATCCTAACGGGGTGAACACTGAAGCTTTCTTT. Translation: CASRDPNGVNTEAFF.